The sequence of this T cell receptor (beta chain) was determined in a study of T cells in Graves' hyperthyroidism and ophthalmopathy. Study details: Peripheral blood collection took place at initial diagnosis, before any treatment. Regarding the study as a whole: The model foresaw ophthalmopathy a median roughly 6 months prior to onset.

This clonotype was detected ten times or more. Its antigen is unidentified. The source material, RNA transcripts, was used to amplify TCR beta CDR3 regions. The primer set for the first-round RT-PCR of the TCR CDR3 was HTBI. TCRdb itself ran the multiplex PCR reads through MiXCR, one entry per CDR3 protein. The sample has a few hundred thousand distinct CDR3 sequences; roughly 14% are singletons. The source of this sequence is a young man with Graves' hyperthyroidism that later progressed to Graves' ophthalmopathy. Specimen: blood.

CDR3 residues: CASSSTRGVYTIYF. The DNA of the CDR3 is TGTGCCAGCAGTTCCACCAGGGGCGTCTACACCATATATTTT. V and J are TRBV28 and TRBJ1-3; D may be TRBD1 (6 bases). The V gene lost 4 bases and the J gene lost 8 bases, with 15 bases spanning the gap. The germline gives CDR1 MDHEN, CDR2 SYDVKM. The length of the CDR3 is 14 residues. Using reference TRBV28 and TRBJ1-3 for the parts outside the CDR3, the full variable domain is DVKVTQSSRYLVKRTGEKVFLECVQDMDHENMFWYRQDPGLGLRLIYFSYDVKMKEKGDIPEGYSVSREKKERFSLILESASTNQTSMYLCASSSTRGVYTIYFGEGSWLTVV.